Listed below are T cell receptor beta chains from one sample, sequenced in a study of HIV-infected children after antiretroviral therapy interruption. TCRdb analysed the 3' RACE reads with MiXCR anew, one entry per CDR3 protein. This sample has about 50,000 distinct CDR3 sequences, with 4.3% found just once. The material sequenced was CD45RA+ CD4+ T cells from PBMCs, pooled from several time points, taken from a donor given antiretroviral therapy, either interrupted or continuous. These receptors all stem from a pool of human donors with HIV. CDR3s include the opening cysteine and the closing phenylalanine or tryptophan. The order of the fields is J gene, V gene, clone size, D gene, CDR3 DNA, CDR3 protein. The D gene is left open where the match is weak. Not all rows give a size; the values are once, few, many and, for expanded clones, a class.

j_gene: TRBJ1-2; v_gene: TRBV15; abundance: many; d_gene: -; CDR3nt: TGTGCCACCCGACAGAGCTCTCTATTCTATGGCTACACCTTC; CDR3aa: CATRQSSLFYGYTF
j_gene: TRBJ2-7; v_gene: TRBV6-1; abundance: many; d_gene: TRBD2; CDR3nt: TGTGCCAGCAGGAAGGGAGCGGGGGCCTACGAGCAGTACTTC; CDR3aa: CASRKGAGAYEQYF
j_gene: TRBJ1-6; v_gene: TRBV2; abundance: many; d_gene: -; CDR3nt: TGTGCCAGCAGTGAAATTGGGTCTCGAAATTCACCCCTCCACTTT; CDR3aa: CASSEIGSRNSPLHF
j_gene: TRBJ1-2; v_gene: TRBV4-1; abundance: few; d_gene: -; CDR3nt: TGCGCCAGCAGCCAAGATGGATTCGGAGGGGGGGAAGGCCTCTATGGCTACACCTTC; CDR3aa: CASSQDGFGGGEGLYGYTF
j_gene: TRBJ1-2; v_gene: TRBV13; abundance: many; d_gene: -; CDR3nt: TGTGCCAGCCGTACCTATGGGGGGCTGGTTGGCTACACCTTC; CDR3aa: CASRTYGGLVGYTF
j_gene: TRBJ1-1; v_gene: TRBV30; abundance: many; d_gene: -; CDR3nt: TGTGCCTGGGAAGCCGGGACGGGGAACACTGAAGCTTTCTTT; CDR3aa: CAWEAGTGNTEAFF
j_gene: TRBJ2-7; v_gene: TRBV6-1; abundance: few; d_gene: TRBD2; CDR3nt: TGTGCCAGCAGTATAGCGGGGTTGTTCTACGAGCAGTACTTC; CDR3aa: CASSIAGLFYEQYF
j_gene: TRBJ1-2; v_gene: TRBV28; abundance: -; d_gene: -; CDR3nt: TGTGCCAGCACCACAGGAGCCCATGGCTACACCTTC; CDR3aa: CASTTGAHGYTF
j_gene: TRBJ2-7; v_gene: TRBV4-2; abundance: many; d_gene: -; CDR3nt: TGTGCCAGCAGCCAAGATACTTGGGGGCAACAAACCTACGAGCAGTACTTC; CDR3aa: CASSQDTWGQQTYEQYF
j_gene: TRBJ1-6; v_gene: TRBV19; abundance: many; d_gene: -; CDR3nt: TGTGCCAGTAGTATAGATCGGCAGGGTGGTAATTCACCCCTCCACTTT; CDR3aa: CASSIDRQGGNSPLHF
j_gene: TRBJ2-1; v_gene: TRBV6-2/TRBV6-3; abundance: few; d_gene: TRBD2; CDR3nt: TGTGCCAGCAGTTCCCGGGGGGGGGCCATCAATGAGCAGTTCTTC; CDR3aa: CASSSRGGAINEQFF
j_gene: TRBJ2-1; v_gene: TRBV11-2; abundance: many; d_gene: -; CDR3nt: TGTGCCAGCAGCTTAGGAGGGGGAGATGAGCAGTTCTTC; CDR3aa: CASSLGGGDEQFF
j_gene: TRBJ1-5; v_gene: TRBV2; abundance: many; d_gene: -; CDR3nt: TGTGCCAGCAGAGAACAGTTGACAGCCATGAATCGGGCCCAGCATTTT; CDR3aa: CASREQLTAMNRAQHF
j_gene: TRBJ2-7; v_gene: TRBV4-2; abundance: many; d_gene: TRBD1; CDR3nt: TGTGCCACCGGTGGGACAGGGTACGAGCAGTACTTC; CDR3aa: CATGGTGYEQYF
j_gene: TRBJ1-5; v_gene: TRBV7-8; abundance: medium-sized; d_gene: TRBD1; CDR3nt: TGTGCCAGCAGCTTATGGCGACAGGGGAATCAGCCCCAGCATTTT; CDR3aa: CASSLWRQGNQPQHF
j_gene: TRBJ2-1; v_gene: TRBV6-1; abundance: -; d_gene: -; CDR3nt: TGTGCCAGCAGGACGAACCCCTTTGGGACCTCTTTCAATGAGCAGTTCTTC; CDR3aa: CASRTNPFGTSFNEQFF
j_gene: TRBJ1-2; v_gene: TRBV7-2; abundance: -; d_gene: -; CDR3nt: TGTGCCAGCAGCTTTAGTTACAGGACAGCAACCTCTAACTATGGCTACACCTTC; CDR3aa: CASSFSYRTATSNYGYTF
j_gene: TRBJ2-6; v_gene: TRBV27; abundance: many; d_gene: -; CDR3nt: TGTGCCAGCAGTCAGTCCTCTGGGGCCAACGTCCTGACTTTC; CDR3aa: CASSQSSGANVLTF
j_gene: TRBJ1-5; v_gene: TRBV10-3; abundance: many; d_gene: -; CDR3nt: TGTGCCATCAGTGACGGTGGCGGCAATCAGCCCCAGCATTTT; CDR3aa: CAISDGGGNQPQHF
j_gene: TRBJ1-4; v_gene: TRBV19; abundance: many; d_gene: -; CDR3nt: TGTGCCAGTAGTAAGGGACGGGATAATGAAAAACTGTTTTTT; CDR3aa: CASSKGRDNEKLFF
j_gene: TRBJ2-1; v_gene: TRBV12-3/TRBV12-4; abundance: many; d_gene: -; CDR3nt: TGTGCCAGCAGTTTAGTGGGGAAGAATGAGCAGTTCTTC; CDR3aa: CASSLVGKNEQFF